This is a list of T cell receptor beta chains from one sample in a study of blood T cell repertoires in COVID-19. Libraries were prepared by immunoSEQ multiplex PCR; TCRdb keeps only in-frame clonotypes and omits some of them. This sample has some 260,000 clones; roughly 91% occur once, and the top ten carry just under 1%. The specimen was peripheral blood. Receptor source: a middle-aged woman who had recovered from COVID-19. The CDR3 runs from the conserved cysteine through the conserved F or W. A D gene is named only where the DNA matches it firmly. Clone size is shown for a subset of rows, as once, few, many or a class of expanded clone.

TRBV6-5,TRBD1,TRBJ2-2,NA,TGTGCCAGCAGGCGGTCAGGGGGTAGCGGGGAGCTGTTTTTT,CASRRSGGSGELFF
TRBV30,NA,TRBJ1-2,NA,TGTGCCTGGAGCGCGTTTAGTGGCTACACCTTC,CAWSAFSGYTF
TRBV5-6,NA,TRBJ1-5,few,TGTGCCAGCAGCTTGGGGACAGGCAATCAGCCCCAGCATTTT,CASSLGTGNQPQHF
TRBV4-3,NA,TRBJ1-3,NA,TGCGCCAGCAGCCAAGATGGGGGGGCTGGAAACACCATATATTTT,CASSQDGGAGNTIYF
TRBV6-5,TRBD1,TRBJ1-2,few,TGTGCCAGCAGTTACGGGACAGGATTCTATGGCTACACCTTC,CASSYGTGFYGYTF
TRBV9,TRBD1,TRBJ2-5,NA,TGTGCCAGCAGCGTAGTTCCCACAGGGGGAGAGACCCAGTACTTC,CASSVVPTGGETQYF
TRBV30,NA,TRBJ2-7,NA,TGTGCCTGGGCCCTCCAGGGCCTGGACGAGCAGTACTTC,CAWALQGLDEQYF
TRBV4-1,NA,TRBJ2-7,NA,TGCGCCAGCAGCCAAGTGTGGGGGGTGGGCTCCTACGAGCAGTACTTC,CASSQVWGVGSYEQYF
TRBV30,NA,TRBJ1-6,few,TGTGCCTGGGCCCCGCCCCTCCACTTT,CAWAPPLHF
TRBV30,NA,TRBJ2-7,NA,TGTGCCTGGAGTGGAGGTGGGAGGAGCTACGAGCAGTACTTC,CAWSGGGRSYEQYF
TRBV10-3,TRBD2,TRBJ2-3,NA,TGTGCCATCAGTGAGGGCCCCCTAGCGGGGGGGGGAGATACGCAGTATTTT,CAISEGPLAGGGDTQYF
TRBV27,NA,TRBJ1-5,NA,TGTGCCAGCAGTTTATTTGGGGGGACGGGGCAGCTTCAGCCCCAGCATTTT,CASSLFGGTGQLQPQHF
TRBV13,NA,TRBJ1-6,NA,TGTGCCAGCAGCCGGCGGGGGCTCGAGAATTCACCCCTCCACTTT,CASSRRGLENSPLHF
TRBV30,TRBD2,TRBJ2-3,NA,TGTGCCTGGGGGACTAGCGGGGGCGCAGATACGCAGTATTTT,CAWGTSGGADTQYF
TRBV4-3,TRBD2,TRBJ2-3,NA,TGCGCCAGCAGCACCCAACTAGCGGGAGCGGTAGATACGCAGTATTTT,CASSTQLAGAVDTQYF
TRBV4-3,NA,TRBJ1-5,NA,TGCGCCAGCAGCCACCTACAGAATCAGCCCCAGCATTTT,CASSHLQNQPQHF
TRBV4-3,TRBD2,TRBJ2-3,NA,TGCGCCAGCAGCCCCCAAGCCAGCGGGAGGGCCTTTAGCTCGGGAACGCAGTATTTT,CASSPQASGRAFSSGTQYF
TRBV10-3,NA,TRBJ1-3,NA,TGTGCCATCAGTGTAGGCAGCGGACCCCTATATTTT,CAISVGSGPLYF